This T cell receptor (beta chain) comes out of a study of blood T cell repertoires in COVID-19. Comments on this clone: This CDR3 is also generated by other DNA sequences in the sample.

The CDR3 loop spans 14 amino acids. Trimming took off 2 bases at V and 0 bases at J, with 7 bases between the two ends. Germline assignment: CDR1 KGHSH and CDR2 LQKENI. The data were produced by immunoSEQ multiplex PCR, yet TCRdb's version contains in-frame clones alone and is incomplete. The table includes roughly 330,000 clones, roughly 83% detected once. The chain combines TRBV18 with TRBJ1-2; no reliable D call. The TCR comes from a woman between 45 and 65 years old with acute or convalescent COVID-19. The sequencing input was peripheral blood. The CDR3 coding sequence is TGTGCCAGCTCACCAGGTACAGCTAACTATGGCTACACCTTC. It codes for CASSPGTANYGYTF.